The TCR beta chain described here comes from a study of CD8 T cells in Susac syndrome. V gave up 0 bases and J gave up 3 bases, with 13 bases separating them. The CDR3 extends over 15 amino acids. Germline loops: CDR1 SGDLS, CDR2 YYNGEE. CD8+ and CD4+ T cells from blood underwent TCR beta sequencing. Negative isolation yielded the CD8+ and CD4+ T cells, while FACS enriched the TEMRA cells. Random hexamers were used to reverse transcribe about 0.45 to 1 ug of RNA. TCRdb independently ran MiXCR on the immunoSEQ multiplex PCR reads; one entry per CDR3 protein. The sample shows some 210,000 distinct CDR3 sequences, 85% to 95% of them seen only once.

The rearrangement links TRBV9 to TRBJ2-7; D perhaps matches TRBD1 (6 bases). The receptor's source is a human donor with Susac syndrome. Sequenced material: CD4+ T cells from PBMCs. The CDR3 region is CASSVVEWDNYEQYF. For the CDR3, the DNA is TGTGCCAGCAGCGTAGTTGAGTGGGACAACTACGAGCAGTACTTC.